Below are 18 T cell receptor beta chains sequenced from a single sample in a study of tumor-infiltrating lymphocytes in oesophageal squamous cell carcinoma. TCRdb analysed the PCR reads with MiXCR anew, one entry per CDR3 protein. The sample holds 15,000 to 20,000 distinct CDR3 sequences, roughly 53% seen once. Sequenced: esophageal tumor tissue. The origin of the receptors is a male donor with esophageal squamous cell carcinoma.

The genes are TRBV10-1 and TRBJ1-1, with D unresolved. V was shortened by 3 bases and J by 1 base, with 6 bases between the two germline ends. CDR3 length equals 13 residues. Germline loops: CDR1 WNHNN, CDR2 SYGVQD (reference sequence). CDR3 in DNA: TGCGCCAGCAGTGAACAAGGGAACACTGAAGCTTTCTTT. It is translated as CASSEQGNTEAFF.

The V call is TRBV7-9, the J call TRBJ2-1; D may match TRBD1 or TRBD2 (6 bases each). CDR3 length: 14 residues. CDR1 and CDR2 (germline): SEHNR, FQNEAQ (reference sequence). Trimming shortened V by 7 bases and J by 4 bases, and 14 bases separated the two germline ends. The CDR3 DNA follows: TGTGCCAGCACTATGGGGGGCGTTTACAATGAGCAGTTCTTC. It encodes CASTMGGVYNEQFF.

The chain's CDR3 is CATSDPGQVQETQYF. The CDR3 DNA reads as TGTGCCACCAGTGACCCCGGACAGGTCCAAGAGACCCAGTACTTC. This chain links TRBV24-1 with TRBJ2-4, with 7 bases identical to TRBD1. The DNA end is more similar to TRBJ2-5, so the J call may be wrong. The CDR3 extends over 15 amino acids. Germline-derived CDR1 and CDR2 are KGHDR and SFDVKD.

Many counts were recorded for this clonotype. V is TRBV28 and J is TRBJ1-5; D remains unclear. This CDR3 region has 15 residues. The V end lost 8 bases, the J end lost 2 bases, and 16 bases lay between the germline ends. Looked up from germline, CDR1 is MDHEN and CDR2 is SYDVKM. CDR3 nucleotides: TGTGCCAGCCACCCCTTCGGCTCGGGCAATCAGCCCCAGCATTTT. Translated, it gives CASHPFGSGNQPQHF.

This rearrangement joins TRBV7-2 to TRBJ2-7; D is undetermined. The J call may be faulty, since TRBJ2-4 better matches the DNA end. The CDR3 runs 15 residues. Germline-derived CDR1 and CDR2 are SGHTA and FQGNSA. The CDR3 region has the DNA TGTGCCAGCAGCTCGGTAGCTCCAAGTGGAAACATTCAGTACTTC. Its translation: CASSSVAPSGNIQYF.

J is TRBJ1-5 and V is TRBV7-9; D is unclear. The CDR3 runs 16 residues. The V and J ends lost 1 base and 0 bases respectively, with 10 bases between them. Per germline, CDR1 SEHNR and CDR2 FQNEAQ (reference sequence). The chain's CDR3 is CASSLDITYSNQPQHF. DNA for the CDR3: TGTGCCAGCAGCTTAGATATCACCTATAGCAATCAGCCCCAGCATTTT.

V and J are TRBV7-3 and TRBJ2-5; D perhaps matches TRBD1 (7 bases). The CDR3 sequence is 14 residues long. The germline V and J ends were trimmed by 2 bases and 11 bases, with 18 bases remaining between them. CDR1 and CDR2 (germline): SGHTA, FQGTGA. DNA of the CDR3: TGTGCCAGCAGCTTACAGGGGGGTCCCGATGAGCAGTACTTC. As protein: CASSLQGGPDEQYF.

This rearrangement joins TRBV7-2 to TRBJ2-2, with 14 bases lining up with TRBD2. V dropped 5 bases and J dropped 1; count of bases not matched to a gene: 6. Germline loops: CDR1 SGHTA, CDR2 FQGNSA. The CDR3 spans 18 residues. The CDR3 bases are TGTGCCAGCAGCCCGGGACTAGCGGGAGTTCAGAACACCGGGGAGCTGTTTTTT. It specifies CASSPGLAGVQNTGELFF. Full variable domain (missing parts from reference TRBV7-2 and TRBJ2-2): GAGVSQSPSNKVTEKGKDVELRCDPISGHTALYWYRQSLGQGLEFLIYFQGNSAPDKSGLPSDRFSAERTGGSVSTLTIQRTQQEDSAVYLCASSPGLAGVQNTGELFFGEGSRLTVL.

This clonotype was detected only a few times. The V gene is TRBV6-6, the J gene TRBJ2-3; TRBD2 agrees at 9 bases. The CDR3 length is 15 residues. Looked up from germline, CDR1 is MNHNY and CDR2 is SVGAGI (reference sequence). The junction had 1 base not matched to a gene; V was cut back by 2 bases and J by 1 base. CDR3 sequence reads: CASSYGTSRTDTQYF. Here the CDR3 DNA reads TGTGCCAGCAGTTACGGGACTAGCCGCACAGATACGCAGTATTTT.

Written as DNA, the CDR3 is TGCGCCAGCAGGAAGACAGGATCTGGCTACACCTTC. The encoded protein is CASRKTGSGYTF. The chain recombines TRBV10-2 with TRBJ2-3; possible D gene TRBD1, 6 bases. The closer fit of TRBJ1-2 to the DNA end suggests the J call may be wrong. The CDR3 is 12 residues long. Germline V gene data show CDR1 as WSHSY and CDR2 as SAAADI.

The chain links TRBV28 to TRBJ2-5, with D unclear. Gene TRBJ2-7 matches the end of the DNA better, so the J call may be wrong. The CDR3 is 14 residues long. Germline CDR1 MDHEN, CDR2 SYDVKM. The DNA of the CDR3 is TGTGCCAGCAGTTCGAACCAGCTCCCCTACGAGCAGTACTTC. Translating it yields CASSSNQLPYEQYF.

This clonotype was recorded once. The chain recombines TRBV29-1 with TRBJ2-1; weak D call: TRBD2 (6 bases). Germline values: CDR1 SQVTM, CDR2 ANQGSEA. V lost 4 bases to trimming and J lost 10 bases, with 17 bases between them. The CDR3 is 13 amino acids. The CDR3 bases are TGCAGCGTTGTCGGAGGGGTAGTAATAGAGCAGTTCTTC. This gives the protein CSVVGGVVIEQFF.

This clonotype was seen more than once but under ten times. A much more abundant neighbour one base away suggests this may be a read error. The chain links TRBV6-1 to TRBJ2-1; the match to TRBD2 covers 7 bases. CDR1 and CDR2 (germline): MNHNS, SASEGT. This CDR3 has 13 residues. V was pared by 1 base and J by 10 bases, with 4 bases of the junction left unmatched. This CDR3 reads CASSEGTSVEQFF. In DNA form, the CDR3 reads TGTGCCAGCAGTGAAGGAACTAGCGTCGAGCAGTTCTTC.

The chain is built from TRBV7-2 and TRBJ2-5; D is unclear. The end of the DNA is better explained by TRBJ2-7, so the J call may be wrong. In germline, CDR1 is SGHTA, CDR2 FQGNSA. The CDR3 covers 11 residues. The CDR3 bases are TGTGCCAGCAGCCCCGTCTACGAGCAGTACTTC. Protein: CASSPVYEQYF.

This clonotype was observed at least ten times. This chain links TRBV6-2 or TRBV6-3 with TRBJ2-7; tentatively, D is TRBD1 (6 bases). The CDR3 has 15 amino acids. The ends were cut back, 2 bases at V and 7 bases at J, with 18 bases in the middle. Germline V gives CDR1 MNHEY, CDR2 SVGEGT. CDR3 sequence: CASSYTRWGLEEQYF. CDR3 coding DNA: TGTGCCAGCAGTTACACCCGTTGGGGGCTGGAGGAGCAGTACTTC.

This clonotype has ten or more counts. This chain joins TRBV27 and TRBJ2-7; D is perhaps TRBD1 (5 bases). The CDR3 extends over 15 amino acids. V was clipped by 3 bases and J by 2 bases, with 14 bases between them. Germline V gives CDR1 MNHEY, CDR2 SMNVEV (reference sequence). CDR3 DNA sequence: TGTGCCAGCAGTTTTAGGGGATTACTTACCTACGAGCAGTACTTC. Translating it yields CASSFRGLLTYEQYF.

This sequence joins TRBV24-1 and TRBJ2-1; 8 bases line up with TRBD2. The length of the CDR3 is 16 residues. J lost 7 bases, V lost 3 bases, and 10 bases had no gene match. In germline, CDR1 is KGHDR, CDR2 SFDVKD. CDR3 nucleotide sequence: TGTGCCACCAGTGATCCGCAGGGACTAGAACGGAATGAGCAGTTCTTC. Translating it yields CATSDPQGLERNEQFF.

This clonotype was recorded at least ten times. CDR3 sequence reads: CASSEGDRDVEKLFF. The DNA for the CDR3 is TGTGCCAGCAGTGAAGGGGACAGGGATGTGGAAAAACTGTTTTTT. The chain joins TRBV6-1 to TRBJ1-4; 9 nucleotides agree with TRBD1. The germline V gene encodes CDR1 MNHNS and CDR2 SASEGT. V gave up 1 base and J gave up 8 bases; unmatched junction bases: 5. This CDR3 has 15 amino acids.